This T cell receptor beta chain was identified in a study of long-term antiretroviral therapy in people with HIV (dated by TCRdb to between 2020 and 2023). The study in broad terms: The earliest samples were collected approximately a decade before the 2015 WHO recommendation for immediate ART, a period when ART was typically delayed until CD4 counts fell. A retrospective serial study tested whether changes in peripheral blood TRB repertoire composition and diversity were associated with ART initiation and durable HIV suppression. The cohort contributed over 150 cryopreserved PBMC samples from about 31 adults with confirmed HIV infection, collected serially over a mean of about six years (range 1-12). About 40% of the 30 participants with HIV were female. No cross-contamination during QIAcube processing was shown when test extractions of a monoclonal T-cell line were performed alongside 25 to 35 polyclonal samples. What the authors observed across the whole study: No data were available on ART adherence, viral resistance or therapy changes, limiting inferences about post-ART repertoire changes. Compared with controls, HIV repertoires had narrower CDR3 length ranges, and the network structure pointed to an antigen-experienced repertoire that shifted only slightly toward naive after ART. Owing to limited PBMC availability, only the TCR beta chain was sequenced, without alpha chain pairing. Because cell numbers in pre-ART samples were limited, unsorted PBMC were profiled instead of sorted CD4+ and CD8+ T cells. Expanded TRB clones identified before ART initiation dominated the repertoire across all time points, though the dominance fluctuated and decreased in many PLHIV after ART. Starting ART was linked to a significant rise in TRB diversity, yet even after long-term ART the diversity remained significantly lower than in transplant donor controls. The samples span the years 2004 to 2017, and the ART regimens used may be less effective than current regimens.

Deletion took 5 bases off V and 6 bases off J, with a span of 16 bases between the germline ends. Reading the germline V gene (reference sequence) gives CDR1 MNHEY and CDR2 SMNVEV. Taken from cysteine to phenylalanine, the CDR3 has 14 residues. The read is trimmed to its CDR3 DNA, 42 bases read in frame from base 1. The immunoSEQ hsTCRB v3.0 assay was used at survey level resolution for TRB variable region sequencing. The targeted TRB sequencing depth was about 35,000-55,000 T-cell genomes per sample. TRB libraries were pooled and sequenced on an Illumina MiSeq using a v3 150-cycle kit. The original pipeline was this. Repertoire analysis was run in R within a reproducible Nextflow workflow that covered QC, data transformation and analysis. LymphoSeq2, an R package for AIRR-Seq data exploration, was used to implement custom analyses. A handful of samples yielding fewer than 5000 total TRB sequences were excluded, leaving 188 analyzed HIV repertoires. Among the approximately 190 retained HIV repertoires, 55 to 60 were collected before ART initiation and 129 after ART initiation. Each repertoire was downsampled to 5000 TRB nucleotide sequences, and summary statistics were averaged across 100 downsampling iterations. Only TRB sequences with CDR3 regions of at least seven amino acids were retained for analysis. Diversity was assessed using a clonality score derived from Shannon entropy and using the Gini coefficient. Repertoire networks linked the top 5000 CDR3 amino acid sequences whenever two sequences differed by an edit distance of one. For TRB CDR3 amino acid sequences, GLIPH2 was used to predict antigen specificity groups and MHC restriction. To flag known CMV, EBV, HIV or tissue antigen associations, CDR3 amino acid sequences were matched against VDJdb and McPAS-TCR. Pre-ART, post-ART and control groups were compared with Wilcoxon signed-rank tests and Holm-Bonferroni correction. Entries here come from immuneACCESS through TCRdb and include only in-frame sequences with V and J called. Some clones fail to appear in such tables; in the studies checked, an unresolved V gene covers under half of the shortfall, and the cause of the remainder is unknown. That table supplies the V and J calls and clone size; D and trimming were determined from the DNA. In this sample the table shows roughly 16,000 clones, 94% of which occur a single time. Approximately 4.6% of the sample rests with the top ten.

Remarks on this clone: Its antigen specificity is not known. Base qualities were left out, and no much larger clone turns up one base away.

Inclusion was restricted to participants for whom at least one PBMC sample before ART initiation and at least two post-ART samples were available. Every participant with HIV received treatment in the United States of America. Before DNA extraction, cryopreserved samples containing about 1-11 million PBMC were thawed and washed. At the time of the earliest PBMC sample for each participant with HIV, ages ranged from about 20 to 55 years. PBMC samples were contributed by each participant from 1-4 timepoints before ART initiation and 2-8 timepoints after ART initiation, with a median of 7 samples. For every participant, serial HIV viral load, CD4+ T-cell count, ART history and demographic data were obtained. Genomic DNA was extracted from unsorted PBMC with a Qiagen kit on a QIAcube, with processing performed in batches of 12 samples.

The chain was built from TRBV27 and TRBJ1-2; the D gene identity is not certain. Sequences were derived from unsorted PBMCs, sampled around 6.4 years after starting antiretroviral therapy. The TCR originated in a woman aged 45-65 years with HIV. The CDR3 has the sequence CASSPGLMRHGYTF. The nucleotide sequence reads as follows: TGTGCCAGCAGTCCCGGACTCATGAGGCATGGCTACACCTTC.